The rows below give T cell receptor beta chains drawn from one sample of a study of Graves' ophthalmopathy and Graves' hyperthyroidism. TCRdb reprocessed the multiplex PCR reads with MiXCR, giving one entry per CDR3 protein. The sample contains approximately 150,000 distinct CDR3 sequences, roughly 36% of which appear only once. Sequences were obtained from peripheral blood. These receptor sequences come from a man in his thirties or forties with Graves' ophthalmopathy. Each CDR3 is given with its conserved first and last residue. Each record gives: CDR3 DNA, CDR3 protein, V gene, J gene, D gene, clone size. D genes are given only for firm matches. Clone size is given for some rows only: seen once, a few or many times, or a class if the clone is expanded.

cdr3_nt: TGTGCCAGCAGCCCCGGCGCCCTGGGTTGGTACGAGCAGTACTTC
cdr3_aa: CASSPGALGWYEQYF
v_call: TRBV7-2
j_call: TRBJ2-7
d_call: .
clone_size: .

cdr3_nt: TGCAGTGCCACGCCGGGACTAGCTTACTACGAGCAGTACTTC
cdr3_aa: CSATPGLAYYEQYF
v_call: TRBV20-1
j_call: TRBJ2-7
d_call: TRBD2
clone_size: .

cdr3_nt: TGTGCCAGCAGTTATCCGACCCGAGTCGTAGAGGAGCAGTACTTC
cdr3_aa: CASSYPTRVVEEQYF
v_call: TRBV6-2/TRBV6-3
j_call: TRBJ2-7
d_call: .
clone_size: many

cdr3_nt: TGTGCCAGCACCATAGGGGGACAGGGGGCTCAGCCCCAGCATTTT
cdr3_aa: CASTIGGQGAQPQHF
v_call: TRBV6-1
j_call: TRBJ1-5
d_call: TRBD1
clone_size: many

cdr3_nt: TGTGCCAGCAGTTTATGGGGCCAACCCCACTATGGCTACACCTTC
cdr3_aa: CASSLWGQPHYGYTF
v_call: TRBV12-3/TRBV12-4
j_call: TRBJ1-2
d_call: .
clone_size: many

cdr3_nt: TGTGCCAGCAGTTTTGCGAGGGGGAGATATGCCTACGAGCAGTACTTC
cdr3_aa: CASSFARGRYAYEQYF
v_call: TRBV6-5
j_call: TRBJ2-7
d_call: .
clone_size: many

cdr3_nt: TGCAGTGCCAGACGCGCTTTGGCGGAGGTCTCGATAGCCAAAAACATTCAGTACTTC
cdr3_aa: CSARRALAEVSIAKNIQYF
v_call: TRBV20-1
j_call: TRBJ2-4
d_call: .
clone_size: many

cdr3_nt: TGTGCCAGCAGTTTCTCTTCTGGGGGTAATCAGCCCCAGCATTTT
cdr3_aa: CASSFSSGGNQPQHF
v_call: TRBV12-3/TRBV12-4
j_call: TRBJ1-5
d_call: .
clone_size: .

cdr3_nt: TGTGCCAGCAGCTCCATAGGCGGGGTGAGGTCCAAAAACATTCAGTACTTC
cdr3_aa: CASSSIGGVRSKNIQYF
v_call: TRBV7-2
j_call: TRBJ2-4
d_call: .
clone_size: .

cdr3_nt: TGTGCCAGCAGCTTAGCCTTAGACAGGGTAAACCTAAACTATGGCTACACCTTC
cdr3_aa: CASSLALDRVNLNYGYTF
v_call: TRBV7-2
j_call: TRBJ1-2
d_call: TRBD1
clone_size: many

cdr3_nt: TGTGCCACCTACTATCCTCCCGAGCAGTACTTC
cdr3_aa: CATYYPPEQYF
v_call: TRBV19
j_call: TRBJ2-7
d_call: .
clone_size: .

cdr3_nt: TGTGCCAGCACCGGTGACAACCAAGAGACCCAGTACTTC
cdr3_aa: CASTGDNQETQYF
v_call: TRBV2
j_call: TRBJ2-5
d_call: .
clone_size: many

cdr3_nt: TGCGCCAGCAGCGCGGGGGCACTGAACACTGAAGCTTTCTTT
cdr3_aa: CASSAGALNTEAFF
v_call: TRBV5-1
j_call: TRBJ1-1
d_call: .
clone_size: many

cdr3_nt: TGTGCCAGCAGTGGACAGGGAGTAGAGACCCAGTACTTC
cdr3_aa: CASSGQGVETQYF
v_call: TRBV6-1
j_call: TRBJ2-5
d_call: TRBD1
clone_size: few

cdr3_nt: TGTGCCAGCAGCTCCCAGCGGGGGGGCGGTCCATCTAACTATGGCTACACCTTC
cdr3_aa: CASSSQRGGGPSNYGYTF
v_call: TRBV28
j_call: TRBJ1-2
d_call: .
clone_size: .

cdr3_nt: TGTGCCAGCAGTCTTGTAGAGTCCTACGAGCAGTACTTC
cdr3_aa: CASSLVESYEQYF
v_call: TRBV12-3/TRBV12-4
j_call: TRBJ2-7
d_call: .
clone_size: many

cdr3_nt: TGTGCCAGCAGCATACGACAGCCCCGAGGCTATGGCTACACCTTC
cdr3_aa: CASSIRQPRGYGYTF
v_call: TRBV13
j_call: TRBJ1-2
d_call: .
clone_size: many

cdr3_nt: TGTGCCAGCAGCTTAGACCGGGGCACAACCTGGCAAGAGACCCAGTACTTC
cdr3_aa: CASSLDRGTTWQETQYF
v_call: TRBV7-8
j_call: TRBJ2-5
d_call: .
clone_size: .

cdr3_nt: TGCAGTGCTAGAGATGGGGCTAGCGAAGCGGAGACCCAGTACTTC
cdr3_aa: CSARDGASEAETQYF
v_call: TRBV20-1
j_call: TRBJ2-5
d_call: .
clone_size: many

cdr3_nt: TGTGCCAGCAGCCTCCGCCCGTATGGCTACACCTTC
cdr3_aa: CASSLRPYGYTF
v_call: TRBV6-1
j_call: TRBJ1-2
d_call: .
clone_size: .

cdr3_nt: TGTGCCAGCAGTTACGCCCAGAACTATGGCTCCTACGAGCAGTACTTC
cdr3_aa: CASSYAQNYGSYEQYF
v_call: TRBV6-5
j_call: TRBJ2-7
d_call: .
clone_size: .

cdr3_nt: TGTGCCAGCAGTTTTGACAGCTTAAACACTGAAGCTTTCTTT
cdr3_aa: CASSFDSLNTEAFF
v_call: TRBV6-2/TRBV6-3
j_call: TRBJ1-1
d_call: .
clone_size: .

cdr3_nt: TGTGCCAGCAGCTTATCCCGGGCTAGTTGGGAGACCCAGTACTTC
cdr3_aa: CASSLSRASWETQYF
v_call: TRBV11-2
j_call: TRBJ2-5
d_call: .
clone_size: .

cdr3_nt: TGTGCCTGGAGACGGGACAGGGAGTTCTCCTATAATTCACCCCTCCACTTT
cdr3_aa: CAWRRDREFSYNSPLHF
v_call: TRBV30
j_call: TRBJ1-6
d_call: TRBD1
clone_size: many

cdr3_nt: TGTGCCAGCAGTTTAGCGCTGAGGAGTTATGGCTACACCTTC
cdr3_aa: CASSLALRSYGYTF
v_call: TRBV12-3/TRBV12-4
j_call: TRBJ1-2
d_call: .
clone_size: many

cdr3_nt: TGCAGTGCTAGAGATAGGGCAGGGGGCTCTGGCTTC
cdr3_aa: CSARDRAGGSGF
v_call: TRBV20-1
j_call: TRBJ1-2
d_call: TRBD1
clone_size: .

cdr3_nt: TGTGCCAGCGAAGACAGGTGGATAAGGGAGCAGTACTTC
cdr3_aa: CASEDRWIREQYF
v_call: TRBV6-1
j_call: TRBJ2-7
d_call: .
clone_size: .

cdr3_nt: TGTGCCACCAGCTGGACAGGGGGCCTCCGGGCCCAGTACTTC
cdr3_aa: CATSWTGGLRAQYF
v_call: TRBV15
j_call: TRBJ2-5
d_call: TRBD1
clone_size: .